This TCR beta chain stems from a study of blood T cell repertoires in COVID-19 (dated by TCRdb to 2020 to 2021). General notes on the study: The collaborator samples originated in the United States, Italy and Spain and spanned the acute and convalescent phases of COVID-19. Samples came from the ongoing ImmuneRACE study (first 160 participants) plus 1,254 subjects from 6 global collaborators. A de-identified subject ID, COVID-19 status, age in years and sex were almost always included in the sample metadata. Where available, HLA class I and class II types were obtained from metadata supplied by the sample provider rather than from assay-based typing. The dataset comprised deeply sampled blood TCRbeta repertoires from subjects exposed to, actively infected with, or recovered from COVID-19. The material from the prospective study consisted of cDNA or gDNA derived from T cells, B-cell-depleted T cells, or PBMCs. The repertoires were released in a freely available public database intended as a resource for research on the immune response to SARS-CoV-2.

The paper's findings and limits, for the study overall: The quantity of clinical and demographic metadata differed by source and by participant and was supplied without curation.

The collaborating institutions used their own protocols to collect whole blood in K2EDTA tubes. Collaborator samples were shipped for TCRbeta analysis as frozen whole blood, isolated PBMCs, or DNA extracted from either sample type. Germline trimming amounts to 4 bases on V and 0 bases on J, with 7 as the count of junction bases outside the gene matches. The CDR3, from cysteine to phenylalanine, totals 16 residues. The entry retains the CDR3 DNA only, 48 bases that are in frame from base 1. CDR1 and CDR2 are drawn from the germline V gene: SNHLY, FYNNEI. In the case of this clone: The antigen it binds to is not known. No base qualities exist here, and no much larger clone lies one base off it.

TCRbeta CDR3 regions were amplified from genomic DNA by means of the immunoSEQ Assay, a bias-controlled multiplex PCR. The paper's processing steps were these. The number of nucleated cells in each sample was estimated by amplification of reference gene primers within the assay. To quantify the absolute abundance of each unique TCRbeta CDR3 rearrangement, sequence reads were collapsed and filtered. For each sample, productive Simpson clonality was calculated by taking the square root of Simpson's diversity index across productive rearrangements. This immuneACCESS table, as held by TCRdb, lists in-frame sequences with V and J called but not all clones. Of the missing ones, under half trace to an unresolved V gene in checked studies; the others have no known cause. That table is the source of V, J and clone size, and D and trimming were worked out from the DNA. Within this sample are more than 300,000 clones, with about 82% of them counted one time only. Around 1.5% of the sample is taken by the ten largest.

The clonotype originates from a woman aged 45-59 years with acute or convalescent COVID-19. The chain uses TRBV2 and TRBJ1-1; 8 bases in the junction line up with TRBD1. The sample taken for sequencing was peripheral blood. The DNA sequence reads TGTGCCAGCAGTGTGGAGGGACAGGTCGTGAACACTGAAGCTTTCTTT. Its protein product is CASSVEGQVVNTEAFF.